These T cell receptor beta chains were read from a single sample in a study of blood T cell repertoires in COVID-19. The data were produced by immunoSEQ multiplex PCR, yet TCRdb's version contains in-frame clones alone and is incomplete. The sample carries under 250,000 clones, 65% to 90% recorded once. Sequencing was done on a sample of PBMCs or T cells enriched from blood (not recorded which). These receptors originate from a woman in her forties or fifties with acute COVID-19. Both conserved end residues are part of each CDR3. The D gene is left open where the match is weak. Only part of the rows carry a size: once, few, many, or a class if the clone is expanded.

TRBJ1-5	.	.	TRBV6-5	TGTGCCAGCAGAAAATCTCAGGGAAATCAGCCCCAGCATTTT	CASRKSQGNQPQHF
TRBJ1-4	.	.	TRBV21-1	TGTGCCAGCAGCAAAGAGGGGCCCGGTGATCTCCTTGCAACTAATGAAAAACTGTTTTTT	CASSKEGPGDLLATNEKLFF
TRBJ1-6	.	.	TRBV3-1/TRBV3-2	TGTGCCAGCAGCCAAGCAGGGCTTTCACCCCTCCACTTT	CASSQAGLSPLHF
TRBJ1-5	.	.	TRBV18	TGTGCCAGCTCACCGCAGGGAAACAATCAGCCCCAGCATTTT	CASSPQGNNQPQHF
TRBJ2-3	.	TRBD2	TRBV19	TGTGCCAGTAGTATTAGCGGGATAGGCACAGATACGCAGTATTTT	CASSISGIGTDTQYF
TRBJ2-7	once	.	TRBV2	TGTGCCAGCAGACGTCAGGGGATCTACGAGCAGTACTTC	CASRRQGIYEQYF
TRBJ2-3	.	TRBD2	TRBV7-9	TGTGCCAGCAGCTACCTAGCGGGAGATCGCACAGATACGCAGTATTTT	CASSYLAGDRTDTQYF
TRBJ1-5	.	TRBD1	TRBV28	TGTGCCACCAAGATACAGGGGCCCCAGCCCCAGCATTTT	CATKIQGPQPQHF
TRBJ2-3	.	TRBD2	TRBV5-8	TGTGCCAGCAGGGTACTAGCGGGGGTGAGCACAGATACGCAGTATTTT	CASRVLAGVSTDTQYF
TRBJ2-3	.	TRBD2	TRBV6-6	TGTGCCAGCAGCTTAATGAGGGGACTAGCGGGGGGGAAAATCCCGACAGATACGCAGTATTTT	CASSLMRGLAGGKIPTDTQYF
TRBJ1-1	.	TRBD1	TRBV7-2	TGTGCCAGCAGCCCCCAGGGGGCGGAGAACACTGAAGCTTTCTTT	CASSPQGAENTEAFF
TRBJ1-4	few	TRBD1	TRBV9	TGTGCCAGCAGCCAGGACAGGGAGAATGAAAAACTGTTTTTT	CASSQDRENEKLFF
TRBJ2-7	few	.	TRBV18	TGTGCCAGCTCACCACGGAGCTACGAGCAGTACTTC	CASSPRSYEQYF
TRBJ1-5	.	.	TRBV5-6	TGTGCCAGCAGCTCGACAGCCACTCAGCCCCAGCATTTT	CASSSTATQPQHF
TRBJ2-7	.	TRBD1	TRBV28	TGTGCCACCAATAGACAGGGGGCTCTCTACGAGCAGTACTTC	CATNRQGALYEQYF
TRBJ1-4	.	.	TRBV18	TGTGCCAGCTCACCCTTCTACGCGGGGACTAATGAAAAACTGTTTTTT	CASSPFYAGTNEKLFF
TRBJ1-5	.	.	TRBV5-1	TGCGCCAGCAGCTTACAGGGTGCTAGCAATCAGCCCCAGCATTTT	CASSLQGASNQPQHF
TRBJ2-1	.	.	TRBV7-9	TGTGCCAGCACCCACAGGCTCAGCTCCTACAATGAGCAGTTCTTC	CASTHRLSSYNEQFF
TRBJ2-3	.	TRBD2	TRBV7-9	TGTGCCAGCAGCTTACACGGCCTAGCGGGGGGCACAGATACGCAGTATTTT	CASSLHGLAGGTDTQYF
TRBJ2-5	few	TRBD2	TRBV6-4	TGTGCCAACCTGCTAGGGCGGGAGGGGGGAGAGACCCAGTACTTC	CANLLGREGGETQYF
TRBJ1-2	.	.	TRBV2	TGTGCCAGCAATAAAGGGGCGTTGGACTATGGCTACACCTTC	CASNKGALDYGYTF
TRBJ2-3	.	.	TRBV11-1	TGTGCCAGCAGCCCCGCGGTCCGGGGAGATACGCAGTATTTT	CASSPAVRGDTQYF
TRBJ1-4	.	.	TRBV12-3/TRBV12-4	TGTGCCAGCAGTCCCACAGACAGTGAAAAACTGTTTTTT	CASSPTDSEKLFF
TRBJ1-1	.	TRBD1	TRBV2	TGTGCCAGCAGTGAGCTGGGGGACAGGCCATTGAACACTGAAGCTTTCTTT	CASSELGDRPLNTEAFF
TRBJ2-1	.	.	TRBV2	TGTGCCAGCAGTCTTCCGGGACACAGCTACAATGAGCAGTTCTTC	CASSLPGHSYNEQFF
TRBJ1-5	.	.	TRBV29-1	TGCAGCGTTGGAGGGTTTAATCAGCCCCAGCATTTT	CSVGGFNQPQHF
TRBJ1-3	.	TRBD1	TRBV2	TGTGCCAGCAGTGCGGTGGCTGGACAGGTCTCTGGAAACACCATATATTTT	CASSAVAGQVSGNTIYF
TRBJ2-7	.	TRBD1	TRBV7-2	TGTGCCAGCAGCTTAGGGACAGGGGAGCAGTACTTC	CASSLGTGEQYF
TRBJ1-3	.	.	TRBV28	TGTGCCAGCACAATTTCTGGAGGCTCTGGAAACACCATATATTTT	CASTISGGSGNTIYF
TRBJ2-1	.	TRBD2	TRBV10-3	TGTGCCATCAGTGAGAGGCTAGCGGGAGCAAGTGAGCAGTTCTTC	CAISERLAGASEQFF
TRBJ2-7	.	.	TRBV5-1	TGCGCCAGCAGCCGTTTGGGGGGGAAGGACAGGGTTTACGAGCAGTACTTC	CASSRLGGKDRVYEQYF
TRBJ1-6	few	TRBD1	TRBV18	TGTGCCAGCTCAAAGCCTCCGGGACAGGGGCTTTCACCCCTCCACTTT	CASSKPPGQGLSPLHF
TRBJ1-1	.	.	TRBV14	TGTGCCAGCGCAGAGCAGGGTAGGTTTAAGGACACTGAAGCTTTCTTT	CASAEQGRFKDTEAFF
TRBJ2-1	.	.	TRBV19	TGTGCCACCTCCAATGGTTTAAGTAGCGATGAGCAGTTCTTC	CATSNGLSSDEQFF
TRBJ2-7	.	TRBD2	TRBV18	TGTGCCAGCTCACCACCGGCGACTAGCGCCTACGAGCAGTACTTC	CASSPPATSAYEQYF
TRBJ2-1	many	TRBD2	TRBV7-2	TGTGCCAGCAGCTTAGAGGGGACTAGCGGGAGGTTCTACAATGAGCAGTTCTTC	CASSLEGTSGRFYNEQFF
TRBJ1-5	.	TRBD1	TRBV28	TGTGCCAGCATCGAGGACAGGGTTAGCAATCAGCCCCAGCATTTT	CASIEDRVSNQPQHF